Sequencing of this T cell receptor beta chain was carried out in a study of T cells in Graves' hyperthyroidism and ophthalmopathy (dated by TCRdb to the late 2010s). Some background on the complete study: Peripheral blood was sampled at the time of initial diagnosis, prior to any treatment. To identify distinguishing TCR V-J signatures, a discovery cohort of around 100 patients was used, comprising 43 with Graves' ophthalmopathy and some 57 with stable Graves' hyperthyroidism. Whether ophthalmopathy could be predicted prospectively was tested in an independent validation cohort made up of roughly 19 hyperthyroidism patients plus 17 patients who later progressed to ophthalmopathy. The approximately 97 discovery patients were randomly divided into training and test sets at a 7:3 ratio. In addition, the study compared T-cell repertoires in thyroid tissue and in blood from six Graves' hyperthyroidism patients. Once sampling was done, hyperthyroidism patients were given methimazole at a starting dose of 30 mg daily, whereas ophthalmopathy patients were given high-dose intravenous methylprednisolone. According to the paper, TCR Vbeta CDR3 sequencing was carried out on 135 peripheral blood samples, which came from more than 40 ophthalmopathy, 75 or so hyperthyroidism and approximately 17 progressor patients.

Stable Graves' hyperthyroidism was defined as no progression to ophthalmopathy during 18 months of follow-up. Hyperthyroidism patients were newly diagnosed, had a disease duration of under 2 months, and were aged 18 to 65 years. Patients with uncontrolled infections, other autoimmune diseases, pregnancy or lactation were excluded. Clinical symptoms, serum thyroxine and TRAb, thyroid ultrasound, and orbital computed tomography formed the basis for the diagnoses. PBMCs were separated from about 10 ml of fresh peripheral blood using Ficoll-Paque density gradient centrifugation. Total RNA was extracted using Trizol reagent, and RNA quality was assessed on an Agilent 2100 Bioanalyzer. V is cut back by 5 bases and J by 0 bases, with 15 bases in the junction unmatched. The CDR1 and CDR2 encoded by the germline V gene (reference sequence) are DFQATT and SNEGSKA. The CDR3 runs 19 amino acids, cysteine and phenylalanine included. The DNA shown is the 57-base CDR3, in frame from base 1.

Comment on this clonotype: Its antigen remains unidentified. Per-base qualities were not stored, and no clone one base away is much larger.

Points the paper makes about the study in general: In validation, the model predicted progression to ophthalmopathy with roughly 70% sensitivity and approximately 78% specificity, a median of roughly seven months before onset. Sample size was not statistically predetermined, and investigators were not blinded to group allocation. Blood samples also contained most of the expanded thyroid clonotypes (frequency above 0.001), which suggests that blood repertoires may reflect thyroid immune responses. A 13 V-J signature model separated ophthalmopathy from stable hyperthyroidism, with just over 85% sensitivity and 81.08% specificity in cross-validation and 80%/75% in testing.

The TCR beta CDR3 regions were amplified from RNA transcripts. A first-round RT-PCR of the TCR CDR3 used the HTBI primer set with the Qiagen OneStep RT-PCR kit. Libraries were constructed in a second round of multiplex PCR, after which size selection and purification were performed. Libraries were sequenced paired-end with 100 bp reads on an Illumina HiSeq2000. Regarding the original processing steps: SOAPnuke was used to process the raw data, with reads discarded if the reads contained adapters or uncalled bases, had a mean Phred below 15, or lacked an exact constant-primer or identifier match. COPE v1.2.5 was used to merge the high-quality paired reads, and each unique nucleotide sequence was defined as a clonotype. Clonotypes were aligned to IMGT TRBV, TRBD and TRBJ reference segments using MiTCR v1.1. The analysis was restricted to V-J combinations with a frequency above 0.0001, which together covered approximately 99% of the repertoires. A TCS score was defined as the ratio of F50 (clonal expansion) to E x V (chaos), with BLOSUM62-based TCRdist applied between CDR3 peptides within each V-J. Welch's t-statistics and random forest reduced fewer than 600 V-J features to 10 to 15, which were used in a naive Bayes classifier (R e1071). TCRdb passed the public sequencing reads through fastp at Q25 and MiXCR, retaining productive beta sequences. Each entry is one CDR3 protein sequence, shown with its most common DNA and genes. The V and J calls and clone size come from TCRdb's table, not from the authors' own analysis. The sample table records more than 550,000 distinct CDR3 sequences; roughly 17% of these occur just once. The ten largest clones add up to 15% to 18% of the sample.

The sequence was collected from a man between 50 and 59 years old with Graves' hyperthyroidism. The sample comprised blood. The rearrangement joined TRBV20-1 to TRBJ2-4, with TRBD2 identical over 11 junction bases. The CDR3 corresponds to CSADPLAGGTTIAKNIQYF. The DNA is TGCAGTGCTGACCCCCTAGCGGGAGGCACGACTATAGCCAAAAACATTCAGTACTTC.